This TCR beta chain was profiled in a study of blood T cell repertoires in COVID-19. Trimming took off 4 bases at V and 6 bases at J, with 7 bases between the two ends. Germline assignment: CDR1 MNHEY and CDR2 SMNVEV (reference sequence). The CDR3 covers 11 residues. About this clone itself: In the same sample, other DNA sequences code for this CDR3.

Clones were sequenced by immunoSEQ multiplex PCR, and TCRdb holds only the in-frame ones, with some missing. The sample yields 120,000 or so clones, around 83% seen once. The V call is TRBV27, the J call TRBJ2-7; D is ambiguous. Source material: peripheral blood. The clonotype comes from a woman aged 50 to 60 with acute or convalescent COVID-19. CDR3 region: CASSSPGEQYF. The CDR3 nucleotides read TGTGCCAGCAGTTCACCAGGCGAGCAGTACTTC.